This TCR beta chain emerged from a study of T cell responses to AZD1222 COVID-19 vaccine. Overall study findings and caveats: Among spike-specific TCRs, nearly half reportedly target unmutated variant regions.

Remarks on this clone: What it recognizes is unknown.

Assay: immunoSEQ multiplex PCR; the TCRdb copy retains only in-frame clones and omits some. Among roughly 190,000 clones listed, around 90% were seen once. This sequence was found in an adult in good health. This specimen was peripheral blood, taken on day 0 of AZD1222 vaccination.

CDR3 sequence reads: CASSLQGAGEKLFF. CDR3 coding DNA: TGTGCCAGCAGCTTACAGGGGGCTGGTGAAAAACTGTTTTTT. The rearrangement links TRBV11-1 to TRBJ1-4; TRBD1 agrees at 8 bases. The CDR3 covers 14 residues. The germline V gene encodes CDR1 SGHAT and CDR2 FQDESV (reference sequence). V was pared by 2 bases and J by 7 bases, with 3 bases of the junction left unmatched.